This T cell receptor (beta chain) was sequenced for a study of OX40 agonist ivuxolimab in advanced cancers. Study as a whole: Patients received ivuxolimab, an agonistic anti-OX40 (CD134) antibody. The study reported partial responses in three patients: one hepatocellular carcinoma, two cutaneous melanoma.

Assay used: immunoSEQ multiplex PCR; TCRdb lists only in-frame clones, some missing. Here the sample spans just over 9,500 clones, around three fifths being singletons. CDR3 length equals 16 residues. Trimming left V 0 bases short and J 0 bases short, with 11 bases between. Germline values: CDR1 SGHDT, CDR2 YYEEEE. This chain links TRBV5-6 with TRBJ2-3; D call uncertain. The sample was CD4+ or CD8+ T cells sorted from blood, taken in a trial of the OX40 agonist ivuxolimab. The clonotype originates from an adult with an advanced solid tumor such as melanoma, head and neck, liver or kidney cancer. The CDR3 here is CASSLVSPYSTDTQYF. DNA of the CDR3: TGTGCCAGCAGCTTGGTGTCTCCCTATAGCACAGATACGCAGTATTTT. Supplemented by reference TRBV5-6 and TRBJ2-3, the full variable domain reads DAGVTQSPTHLIKTRGQQVTLRCSPKSGHDTVSWYQQALGQGPQFIFQYYEEEERQRGNFPDRFSGHQFPNYSSELNVNALLLGDSALYLCASSLVSPYSTDTQYFGPGTRLTVL.